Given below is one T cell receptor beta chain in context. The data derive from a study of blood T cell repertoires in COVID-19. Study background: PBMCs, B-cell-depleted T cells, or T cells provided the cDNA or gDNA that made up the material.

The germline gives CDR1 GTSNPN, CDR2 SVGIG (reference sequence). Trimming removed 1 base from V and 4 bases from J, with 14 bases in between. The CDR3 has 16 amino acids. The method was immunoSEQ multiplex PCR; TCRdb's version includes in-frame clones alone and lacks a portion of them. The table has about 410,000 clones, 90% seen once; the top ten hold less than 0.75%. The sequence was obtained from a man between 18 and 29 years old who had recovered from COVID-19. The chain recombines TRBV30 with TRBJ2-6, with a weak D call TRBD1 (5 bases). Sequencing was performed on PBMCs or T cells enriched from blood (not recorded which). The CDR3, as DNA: TGTGCCTGGAGTGGGCAGGGTAAATCCGGGGCCAACGTCCTGACTTTC. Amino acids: CAWSGQGKSGANVLTF.